Reported below is one T cell receptor (beta chain). Assay: immunoSEQ multiplex PCR; the TCRdb copy retains only in-frame clones and omits some. There are about 300,000 clones in the sample; 90% to 95% occur only once, and 2% to 2.5% lies in the top ten. One Seattle source followed patients from active infection through their disease course. The data were obtained in a study of blood T cell repertoires in COVID-19. The wider study: Specimens from acute and convalescent COVID-19 originated in the United States, Italy and Spain. The cDNA or gDNA used as material had been derived from T cells, B-cell-depleted T cells, or PBMCs.

With V trimmed by 5 bases and J by 10 bases, 8 bases remained unmatched. The CDR3 contains 13 residues. The clonotype originates from a young woman with COVID-19, enrolled during active disease. J is TRBJ2-1 and V is TRBV12-3 or TRBV12-4; TRBD1 matches at 7 bases. Sequencing was carried out using peripheral blood. CDR3: CASSQQGPPEQFF. The CDR3 DNA reads TGTGCCAGCAGTCAACAGGGGCCCCCGGAGCAGTTCTTC.